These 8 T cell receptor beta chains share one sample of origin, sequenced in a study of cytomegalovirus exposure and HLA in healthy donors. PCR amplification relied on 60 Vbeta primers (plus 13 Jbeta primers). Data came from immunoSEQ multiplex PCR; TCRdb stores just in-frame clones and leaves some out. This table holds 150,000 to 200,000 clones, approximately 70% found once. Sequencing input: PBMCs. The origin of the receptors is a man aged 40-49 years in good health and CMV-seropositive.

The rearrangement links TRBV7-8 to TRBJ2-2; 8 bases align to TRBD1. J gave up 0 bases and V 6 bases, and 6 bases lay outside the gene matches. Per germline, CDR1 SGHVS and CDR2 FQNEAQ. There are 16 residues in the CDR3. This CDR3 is CASRYAGGTNTGELFF. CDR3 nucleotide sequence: TGTGCCAGCAGATATGCAGGGGGCACGAACACCGGGGAGCTGTTTTTT.

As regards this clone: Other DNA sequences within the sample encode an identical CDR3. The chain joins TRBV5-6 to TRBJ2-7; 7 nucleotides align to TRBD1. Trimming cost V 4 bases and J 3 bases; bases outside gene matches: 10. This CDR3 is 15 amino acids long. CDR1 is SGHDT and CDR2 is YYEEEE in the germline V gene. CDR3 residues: CASSPATGYLYEQYF. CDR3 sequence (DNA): TGTGCCAGCAGCCCAGCGACAGGGTACCTCTACGAGCAGTACTTC.

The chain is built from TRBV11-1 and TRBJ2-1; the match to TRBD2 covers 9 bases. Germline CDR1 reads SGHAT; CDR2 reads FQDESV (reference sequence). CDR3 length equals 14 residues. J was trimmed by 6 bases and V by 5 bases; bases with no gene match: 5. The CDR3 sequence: CASSLGLAFNEQFF. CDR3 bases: TGTGCCAGCAGCCTGGGACTAGCTTTCAATGAGCAGTTCTTC.

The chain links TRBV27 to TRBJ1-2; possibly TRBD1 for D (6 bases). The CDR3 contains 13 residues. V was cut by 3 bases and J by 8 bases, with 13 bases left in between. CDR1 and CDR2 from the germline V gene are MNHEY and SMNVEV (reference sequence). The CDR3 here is CASSLNRDLGYTF. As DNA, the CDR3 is TGTGCCAGCAGTTTGAACAGGGACCTAGGCTACACCTTC.

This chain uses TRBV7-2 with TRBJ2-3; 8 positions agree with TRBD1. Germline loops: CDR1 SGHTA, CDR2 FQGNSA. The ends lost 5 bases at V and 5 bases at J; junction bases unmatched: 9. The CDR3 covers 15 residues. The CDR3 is CASSALGDRGDTQYF. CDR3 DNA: TGTGCCAGCAGCGCTCTTGGAGACAGGGGAGATACGCAGTATTTT.

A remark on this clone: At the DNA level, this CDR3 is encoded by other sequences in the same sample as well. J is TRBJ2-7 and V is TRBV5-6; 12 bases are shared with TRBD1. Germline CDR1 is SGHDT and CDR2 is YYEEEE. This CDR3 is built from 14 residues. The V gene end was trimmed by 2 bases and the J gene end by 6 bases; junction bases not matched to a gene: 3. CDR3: CASSLGTGGVEQYF. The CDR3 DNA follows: TGTGCCAGCAGCTTAGGGACAGGGGGCGTCGAGCAGTACTTC.

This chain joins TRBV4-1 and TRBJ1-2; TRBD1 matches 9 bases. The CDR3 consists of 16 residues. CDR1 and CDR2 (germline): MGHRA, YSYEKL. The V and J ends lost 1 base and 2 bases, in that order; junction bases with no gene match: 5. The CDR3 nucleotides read TGCGCCAGCAGCCAAGCCTTGGACAGGGGAAACTATGGCTACACCTTC. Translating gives CASSQALDRGNYGYTF.

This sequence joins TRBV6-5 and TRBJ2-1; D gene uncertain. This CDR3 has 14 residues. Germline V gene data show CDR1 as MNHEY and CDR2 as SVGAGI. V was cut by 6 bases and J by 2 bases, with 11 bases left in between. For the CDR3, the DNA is TGTGCCAGCAGGAACTTCGTGGCCTACAATGAGCAGTTCTTC. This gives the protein CASRNFVAYNEQFF.